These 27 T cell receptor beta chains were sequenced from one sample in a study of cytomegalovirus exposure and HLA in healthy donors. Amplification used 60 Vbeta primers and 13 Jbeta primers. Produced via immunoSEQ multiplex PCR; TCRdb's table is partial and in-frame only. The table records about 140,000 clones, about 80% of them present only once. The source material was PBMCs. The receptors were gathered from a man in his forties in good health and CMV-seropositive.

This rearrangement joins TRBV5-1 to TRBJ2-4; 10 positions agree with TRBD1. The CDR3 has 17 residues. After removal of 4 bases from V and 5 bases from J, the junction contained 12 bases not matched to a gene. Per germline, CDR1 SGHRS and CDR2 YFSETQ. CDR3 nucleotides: TGCGCCAGCAGCCCTAAGCCGGGACAGGGGTCCGAAAACATTCAGTACTTC. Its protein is CASSPKPGQGSENIQYF.

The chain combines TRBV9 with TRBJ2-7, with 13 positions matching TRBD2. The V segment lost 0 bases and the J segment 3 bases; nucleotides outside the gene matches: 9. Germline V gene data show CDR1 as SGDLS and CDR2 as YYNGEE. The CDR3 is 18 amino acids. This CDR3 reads CASSVAPTSGGTFYEQYF. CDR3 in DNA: TGTGCCAGCAGCGTAGCCCCGACTAGCGGGGGGACCTTCTACGAGCAGTACTTC.

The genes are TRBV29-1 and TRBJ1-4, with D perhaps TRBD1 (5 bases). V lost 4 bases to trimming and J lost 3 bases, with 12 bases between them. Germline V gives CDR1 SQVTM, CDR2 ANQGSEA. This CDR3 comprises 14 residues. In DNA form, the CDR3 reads TGCAGCGTTGGGCGGGGGGGACCTAATGAAAAACTGTTTTTT. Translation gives CSVGRGGPNEKLFF.

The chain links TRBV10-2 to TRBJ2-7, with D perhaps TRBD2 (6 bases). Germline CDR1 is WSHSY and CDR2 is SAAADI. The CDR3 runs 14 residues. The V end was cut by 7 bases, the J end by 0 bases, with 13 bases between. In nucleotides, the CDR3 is TGCGCCAGCAAGCCGGGACTCAGCTCCTACGAGCAGTACTTC. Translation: CASKPGLSSYEQYF.

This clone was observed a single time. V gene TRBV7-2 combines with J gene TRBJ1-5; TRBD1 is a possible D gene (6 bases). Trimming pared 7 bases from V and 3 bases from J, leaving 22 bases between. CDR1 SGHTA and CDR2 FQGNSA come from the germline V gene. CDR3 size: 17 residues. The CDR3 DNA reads TGTGCCAGCAACTTTGCCTTGGACAGCTTTGTCAATCAGCCCCAGCATTTT. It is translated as CASNFALDSFVNQPQHF. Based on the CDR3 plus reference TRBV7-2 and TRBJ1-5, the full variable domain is GAGVSQSPSNKVTEKGKDVELRCDPISGHTALYWYRQSLGQGLEFLIYFQGNSAPDKSGLPSDRFSAERTGGSVSTLTIQRTQQEDSAVYLCASNFALDSFVNQPQHFGDGTRLSIL.

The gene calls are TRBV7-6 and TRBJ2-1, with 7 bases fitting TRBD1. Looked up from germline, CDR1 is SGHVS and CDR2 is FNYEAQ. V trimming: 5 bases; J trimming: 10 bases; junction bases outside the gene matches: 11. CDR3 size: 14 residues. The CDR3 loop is CASSTQTGTAEQFF. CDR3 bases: TGTGCCAGCAGCACACAGACAGGGACAGCCGAGCAGTTCTTC.

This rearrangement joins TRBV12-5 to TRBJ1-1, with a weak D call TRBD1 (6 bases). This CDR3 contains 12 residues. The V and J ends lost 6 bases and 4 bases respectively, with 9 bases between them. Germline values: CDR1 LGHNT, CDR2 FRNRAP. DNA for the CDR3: TGTGCTAGTGGACGAGGGGGCACTGAAGCTTTCTTT. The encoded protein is CASGRGGTEAFF. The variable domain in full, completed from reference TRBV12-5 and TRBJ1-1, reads DARVTQTPRHKVTEMGQEVTMRCQPILGHNTVFWYRQTMMQGLELLAYFRNRAPLDDSGMPKDRFSAEMPDATLATLKIQPSEPRDSAVYFCASGRGGTEAFFGQGTRLTVV.

This chain's CDR3 is CASSFNREGGNNEKLFF. CDR3 nucleotide sequence: TGTGCCAGCAGTTTTAACAGGGAAGGGGGTAATAATGAAAAACTGTTTTTT. The genes are TRBV27 and TRBJ1-4; possible D gene TRBD1, 6 bases. CDR3 size: 17 residues. V dropped 3 bases and J dropped 4 bases, with 18 bases sitting between them. Germline V gene sequence: CDR1 MNHEY, CDR2 SMNVEV (reference sequence).

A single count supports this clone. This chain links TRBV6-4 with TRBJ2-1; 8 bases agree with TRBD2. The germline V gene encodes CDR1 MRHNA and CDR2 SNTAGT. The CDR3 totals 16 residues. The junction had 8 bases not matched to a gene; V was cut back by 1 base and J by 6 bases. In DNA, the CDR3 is TGTGCCAGCAGTGACTTCCCCCTAGCGGGTATCAATGAGCAGTTCTTC. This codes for CASSDFPLAGINEQFF.

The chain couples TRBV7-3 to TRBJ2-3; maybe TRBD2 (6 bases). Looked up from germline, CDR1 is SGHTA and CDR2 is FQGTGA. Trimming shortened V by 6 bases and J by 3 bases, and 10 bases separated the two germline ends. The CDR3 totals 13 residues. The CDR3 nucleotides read TGTGCCAGCAGTTCTCTAGCGACAGATACGCAGTATTTT. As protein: CASSSLATDTQYF.

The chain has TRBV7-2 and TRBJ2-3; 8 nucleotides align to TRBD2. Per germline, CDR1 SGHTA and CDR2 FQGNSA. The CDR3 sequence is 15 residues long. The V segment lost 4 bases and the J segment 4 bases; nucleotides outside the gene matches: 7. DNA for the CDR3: TGTGCCAGCAGCTATACGGGGGGGCTGGCAGATACGCAGTATTTT. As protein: CASSYTGGLADTQYF. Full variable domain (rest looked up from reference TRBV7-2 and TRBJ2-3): GAGVSQSPSNKVTEKGKDVELRCDPISGHTALYWYRQSLGQGLEFLIYFQGNSAPDKSGLPSDRFSAERTGGSVSTLTIQRTQQEDSAVYLCASSYTGGLADTQYFGPGTRLTVL.

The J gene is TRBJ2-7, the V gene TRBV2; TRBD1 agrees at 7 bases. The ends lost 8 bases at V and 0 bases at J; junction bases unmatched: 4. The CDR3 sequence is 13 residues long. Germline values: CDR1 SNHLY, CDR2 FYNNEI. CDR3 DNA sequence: TGTGCCAGCTTGGACAGGAGCTCCTACGAGCAGTACTTC. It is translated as CASLDRSSYEQYF.

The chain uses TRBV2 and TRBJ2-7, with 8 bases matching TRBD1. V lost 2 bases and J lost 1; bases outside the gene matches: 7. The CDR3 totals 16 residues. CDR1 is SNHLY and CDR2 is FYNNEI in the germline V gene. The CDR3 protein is CASSETQGAWSYEQYF. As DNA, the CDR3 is TGTGCCAGCAGTGAAACGCAGGGGGCTTGGTCCTACGAGCAGTACTTC.

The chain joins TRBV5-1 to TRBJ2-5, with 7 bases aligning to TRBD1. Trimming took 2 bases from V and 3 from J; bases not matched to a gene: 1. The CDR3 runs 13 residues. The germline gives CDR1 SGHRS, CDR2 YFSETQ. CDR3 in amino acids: CASSLQGKETQYF. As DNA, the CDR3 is TGCGCCAGCAGCTTACAGGGGAAAGAGACCCAGTACTTC.

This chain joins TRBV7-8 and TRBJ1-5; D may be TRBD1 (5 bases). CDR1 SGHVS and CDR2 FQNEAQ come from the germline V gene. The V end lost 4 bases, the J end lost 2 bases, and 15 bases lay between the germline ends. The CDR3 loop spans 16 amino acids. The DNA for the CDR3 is TGTGCCAGCAGCTCTCCTCAGGGAAGGGGCAATCAGCCCCAGCATTTT. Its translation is CASSSPQGRGNQPQHF.

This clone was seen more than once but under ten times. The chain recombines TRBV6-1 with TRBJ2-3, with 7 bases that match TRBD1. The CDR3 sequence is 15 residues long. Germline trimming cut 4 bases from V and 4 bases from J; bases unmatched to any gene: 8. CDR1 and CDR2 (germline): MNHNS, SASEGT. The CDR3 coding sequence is TGTGCCAGCAGTGTCTACAGGGGTAGTTCAGATACGCAGTATTTT. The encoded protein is CASSVYRGSSDTQYF.

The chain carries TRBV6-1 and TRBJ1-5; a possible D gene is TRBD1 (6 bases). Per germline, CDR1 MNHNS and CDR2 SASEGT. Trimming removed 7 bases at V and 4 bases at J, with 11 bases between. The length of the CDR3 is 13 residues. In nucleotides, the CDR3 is TGTGCCAGCACTACAGGGAATAATCAGCCCCAGCATTTT. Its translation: CASTTGNNQPQHF.

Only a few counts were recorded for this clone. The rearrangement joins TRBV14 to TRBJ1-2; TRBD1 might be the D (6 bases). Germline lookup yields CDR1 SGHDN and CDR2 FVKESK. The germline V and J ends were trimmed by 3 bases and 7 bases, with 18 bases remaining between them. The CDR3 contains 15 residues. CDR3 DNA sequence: TGTGCCAGCAGCCAGGCCGGGGGGCGACTACGTGGCTACACCTTC. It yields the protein CASSQAGGRLRGYTF.

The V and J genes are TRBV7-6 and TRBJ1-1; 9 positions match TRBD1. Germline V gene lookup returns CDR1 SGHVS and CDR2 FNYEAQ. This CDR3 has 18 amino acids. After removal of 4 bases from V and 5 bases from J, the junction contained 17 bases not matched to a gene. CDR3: CASSSRPGQGFGGTEAFF. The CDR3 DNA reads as TGTGCCAGCAGCTCCAGACCGGGACAGGGTTTTGGCGGGACTGAAGCTTTCTTT.

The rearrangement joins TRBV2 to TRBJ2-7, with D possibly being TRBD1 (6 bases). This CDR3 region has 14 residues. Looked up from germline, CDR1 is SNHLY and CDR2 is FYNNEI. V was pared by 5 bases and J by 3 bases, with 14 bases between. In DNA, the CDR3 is TGTGCCAGCAGTCGGGACACCACATTCTACGAGCAGTACTTC. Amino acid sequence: CASSRDTTFYEQYF.

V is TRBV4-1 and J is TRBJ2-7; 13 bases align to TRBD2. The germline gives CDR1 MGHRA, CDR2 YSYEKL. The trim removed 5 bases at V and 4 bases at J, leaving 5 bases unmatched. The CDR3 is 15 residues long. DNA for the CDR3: TGCGCCAGCAGCGCTTTGACTAGCGGGAGGTACGAGCAGTACTTC. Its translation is CASSALTSGRYEQYF.

CDR3 region: CASSLTGINEKLFF. For the CDR3, the DNA is TGTGCCAGCAGCCTGACAGGGATCAATGAAAAACTGTTTTTT. V usage is TRBV14 and J usage is TRBJ1-4, with TRBD1 matching 7 bases. J was trimmed by 5 bases and V by 4 bases; bases with no gene match: 4. The CDR3 has 14 amino acids. CDR1 and CDR2 from the germline V gene are SGHDN and FVKESK.

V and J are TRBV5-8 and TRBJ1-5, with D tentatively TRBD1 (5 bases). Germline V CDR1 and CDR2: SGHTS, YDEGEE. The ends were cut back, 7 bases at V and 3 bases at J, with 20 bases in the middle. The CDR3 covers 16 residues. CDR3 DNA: TGTGCCAGCTCGGAGGAGGGGCCGGGGTCCAATCAGCCCCAGCATTTT. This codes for CASSEEGPGSNQPQHF.

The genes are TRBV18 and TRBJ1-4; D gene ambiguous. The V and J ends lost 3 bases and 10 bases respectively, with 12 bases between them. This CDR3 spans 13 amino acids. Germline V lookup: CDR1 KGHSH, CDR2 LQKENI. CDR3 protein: CASSPKDGLKLFF. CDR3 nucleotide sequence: TGTGCCAGCTCACCTAAGGACGGACTAAAACTGTTTTTT.

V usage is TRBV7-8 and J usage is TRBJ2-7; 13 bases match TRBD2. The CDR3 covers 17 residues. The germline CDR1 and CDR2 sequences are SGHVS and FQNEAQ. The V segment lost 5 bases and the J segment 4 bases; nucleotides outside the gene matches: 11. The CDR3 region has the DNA TGTGCCAGCAGCCTACGGACTAGCGGGAGCAGACTATACGAGCAGTACTTC. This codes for CASSLRTSGSRLYEQYF.

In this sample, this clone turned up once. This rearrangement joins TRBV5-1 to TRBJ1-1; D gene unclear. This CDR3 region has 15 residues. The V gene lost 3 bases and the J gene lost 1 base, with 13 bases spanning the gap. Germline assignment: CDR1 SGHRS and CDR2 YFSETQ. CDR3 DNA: TGCGCCAGCAGCTCCTCTTCTCCCGGGAACACTGAAGCTTTCTTT. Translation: CASSSSSPGNTEAFF.

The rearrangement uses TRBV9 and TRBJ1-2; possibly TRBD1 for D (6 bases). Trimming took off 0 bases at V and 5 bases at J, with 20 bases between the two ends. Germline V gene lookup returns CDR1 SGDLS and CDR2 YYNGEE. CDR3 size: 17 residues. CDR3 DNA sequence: TGTGCCAGCAGCGTAGGGTTTGGTGGGGGCGCAGGGTATGGCTACACCTTC. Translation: CASSVGFGGGAGYGYTF.